This T cell receptor (beta chain) was documented in a study of T cell changes during pregnancy in multiple sclerosis. Data came from immunoSEQ multiplex PCR; TCRdb stores just in-frame clones and leaves some out. This table has approximately 50,000 clones, approximately 94% appearing once. The V and J ends lost 2 bases and 5 bases, in that order; junction bases with no gene match: 9. The germline CDR1 and CDR2 sequences are GTSNPN and SVGIG (reference sequence). The CDR3 contains 16 residues. This sample comprised CD4+ T cells from peripheral blood mononuclear cells, obtained in the third trimester of pregnancy. This clonotype was obtained from a female donor with multiple sclerosis, enrolled in a pregnancy study. The chain combines TRBV30 with TRBJ1-6; 7 nucleotides agree with TRBD1. The CDR3 DNA follows: TGTGCCTGGAGTAACCCAGACAGGGTCAATAATTCACCCCTCCACTTT. Residues: CAWSNPDRVNNSPLHF.